This TCR beta chain is from a study of identical twins. TCRdb reprocessed the 5' RACE reads via MiXCR and lists one record per CDR3 protein. Among more than 400,000 distinct CDR3 sequences listed, over 12% were seen once. This clonotype occurred many times. This CDR3 contains 13 residues. Trimming removed 5 bases from V and 6 bases from J, with 10 bases in between. Germline CDR1 is MNHNS and CDR2 is SASEGT. These data were likewise used in another study, on yellow fever vaccine responses in identical twins.

Sequencing was carried out using CD4+ T cells sorted from blood. The clonotype originates from a woman aged 18-29 years in good health. The chain employs TRBV6-1 and TRBJ2-2; D is ambiguous. Here the CDR3 DNA reads TGTGCCAGCAGTAGTTCTTTCGCCGGGGAGCTGTTTTTT. It specifies CASSSSFAGELFF.